One sample yielded the 18 T cell receptor beta chains listed below, sequenced in a study of neoadjuvant anti-PD-1 for oral cavity cancer. Profiled with immunoSEQ multiplex PCR; TCRdb holds only in-frame clones, not every one. The table lists 12,000 or so clones, 70% to 80% of them singletons. Time point indicated: after neoadjuvant nivolumab, at surgical resection. Material: PBMCs, obtained after nivolumab (anti-PD-1) treatment. All receptors derive from a person aged 35 to 85 with oral cavity squamous cell carcinoma.

J is TRBJ1-5 and V is TRBV10-3; 7 nucleotides align to TRBD1. Germline V gene data show CDR1 as ENHRY and CDR2 as SYGVKD. Germline trimming cut 7 bases from V and 7 bases from J; bases unmatched to any gene: 7. The CDR3 covers 13 residues. The CDR3 coding sequence is TGTGCCATCACCGGACAGGCAGGGCAGCCCCAGCATTTT. Amino acid sequence: CAITGQAGQPQHF.

This chain uses TRBV6-1 with TRBJ2-1, with D uncertain. The CDR3 totals 15 residues. Deletions cut 2 bases from V and 2 bases from J, with 10 bases between. Germline assignment: CDR1 MNHNS and CDR2 SASEGT. DNA for the CDR3: TGTGCCAGCAGTGAATTAACAGTGGCCTACAATGAGCAGTTCTTC. Translation: CASSELTVAYNEQFF.

This clone has just a few counts. The chain has TRBV27 and TRBJ2-1, with TRBD1 identical over 10 bases. The CDR3 is 15 amino acids. The V gene's germline CDR1 is MNHEY and CDR2 SMNVEV (reference sequence). J gave up 8 bases and V 8 bases, and 12 bases lay outside the gene matches. The CDR3 DNA reads as TGTGCCAGCGCGACAGGGGGCCTGGGCGCCTATGAGCAGTTCTTC. The encoded protein is CASATGGLGAYEQFF.

The CDR3 nucleotides are TGTGCCAGCAGTGAAGCGCTTGGGACAGGGTTTAATGAGCAGTTCTTC. Its protein product is CASSEALGTGFNEQFF. The chain joins TRBV6-1 to TRBJ2-1; 9 bases agree with TRBD1. V lost 0 bases, J lost 7 bases, and 7 bases stayed unmatched. In germline, CDR1 is MNHNS, CDR2 SASEGT. There are 16 residues in the CDR3.

The sample holds one count of this clone. The rearrangement links TRBV11-2 to TRBJ2-7; D possibly matches TRBD1 or TRBD2 (5 bases each). Germline CDR1 and CDR2: SGHAT and FQNNGV. V lost 0 bases, J lost 6 bases, and 12 bases lay in between. The CDR3 sequence is 14 residues long. CDR3 coding DNA: TGTGCCAGCAGCTTAGACGGGACCGCAGGCGAGCAGTACTTC. It is translated as CASSLDGTAGEQYF.

Only a few counts were recorded for this clone. The chain joins TRBV9 to TRBJ1-2; the match to TRBD1 covers 8 bases. J was trimmed by 4 bases and V by 2 bases; bases with no gene match: 10. Germline-derived CDR1 and CDR2 are SGDLS and YYNGEE. The CDR3 loop spans 16 amino acids. CDR3 nucleotide sequence: TGTGCCAGCAGCGTCGGGATACAGGGGGATTCCTATGGCTACACCTTC. Translated, it gives CASSVGIQGDSYGYTF.

The chain uses TRBV2 and TRBJ1-4; the D is unclear. CDR1 is SNHLY, CDR2 FYNNEI, per germline. The CDR3 loop spans 16 amino acids. With 1 base removed from V and 1 base from J, the gap between germline ends came to 10 bases. The DNA for the CDR3 is TGTGCCAGCAGTGAAGGAGACCCGGTAACTAATGAAAAACTGTTTTTT. This codes for CASSEGDPVTNEKLFF.

The rearrangement links TRBV5-1 to TRBJ2-3; 14 bases match TRBD2. The CDR3 totals 16 residues. Germline CDR1 reads SGHRS; CDR2 reads YFSETQ. The trim removed 7 bases at V and 4 bases at J, leaving 8 bases unmatched. The CDR3 protein is CASGPGLAGAPDTQYF. The CDR3 region has the DNA TGCGCCAGCGGACCGGGACTAGCGGGAGCCCCAGATACGCAGTATTTT.

J is TRBJ2-7 and V is TRBV5-1; possibly TRBD1 for D (5 bases). This CDR3 is built from 15 residues. Trimming took off 4 bases at V and 4 bases at J, with 18 bases between the two ends. The germline CDR1 and CDR2 sequences are SGHRS and YFSETQ. Here the CDR3 DNA reads TGCGCCAGCAGCCCGGCTAGGGGCCAGACGTACGAGCAGTACTTC. This translates into CASSPARGQTYEQYF.

The CDR3 protein is CASRQDGTAYGYTF. The CDR3 DNA reads TGTGCCAGCAGACAGGACGGGACGGCTTATGGCTACACCTTC. The rearrangement uses TRBV7-2 and TRBJ1-2, with a tentative D call TRBD1 (5 bases). CDR3 length: 14 residues. Germline-derived CDR1 and CDR2 are SGHTA and FQGNSA. V shed 6 bases and J shed 5 bases, with 16 bases lying between them.

The chain has TRBV19 and TRBJ1-5; D is possibly TRBD1 (6 bases). Germline V gene lookup returns CDR1 LNHDA and CDR2 SQIVND (reference sequence). Trimming cost V 6 bases and J 6 bases, with 15 bases left between them. The CDR3 is 14 residues long. The CDR3 bases are TGTGCCAGTAGGCTATCGTGGGGGCTTCAGCCCCAGCATTTT. Translated: CASRLSWGLQPQHF. Full variable domain (remainder filled in from reference TRBV19 and TRBJ1-5): DGGITQSPKYLFRKEGQNVTLSCEQNLNHDAMYWYRQDPGQGLRLIYYSQIVNDFQKGDIAEGYSVSREKKESFPLTVTSAQKNPTAFYLCASRLSWGLQPQHFGDGTRLSIL.

V is TRBV30 and J is TRBJ1-2; TRBD1 aligns across 8 bases. CDR3 size: 11 residues. V dropped 6 bases and J dropped 5; count of bases not matched to a gene: 2. CDR1 GTSNPN and CDR2 SVGIG come from the germline V gene (reference sequence). Here the CDR3 reads CACDRGYGYTF. CDR3 in DNA: TGTGCCTGTGACAGGGGATATGGCTACACCTTC.

The genes are TRBV5-1 and TRBJ2-1; 7 bases align to TRBD2. The CDR3 is made up of 15 amino acids. Germline V gene lookup returns CDR1 SGHRS and CDR2 YFSETQ. J gave up 4 bases and V 0 bases, and 4 bases lay outside the gene matches. CDR3 in amino acids: CASSLGGSGYNEQFF. DNA of the CDR3: TGCGCCAGCAGCTTGGGAGGTAGCGGGTACAATGAGCAGTTCTTC.

The rearrangement joins TRBV11-2 to TRBJ1-1, with TRBD1 as a possible D gene (5 bases). V was cut by 0 bases and J by 7 bases, with 12 bases left in between. The germline gives CDR1 SGHAT, CDR2 FQNNGV. This CDR3 is built from 14 residues. CDR3 sequence: CASSLDPGSGEAFF. The CDR3 DNA is TGTGCCAGCAGCTTAGATCCAGGGTCGGGTGAAGCTTTCTTT.

This rearrangement joins TRBV7-3 to TRBJ2-1; 10 bases line up with TRBD2. V was pared by 4 bases and J by 9 bases, with 3 bases of the junction left unmatched. The CDR3 length is 13 residues. Germline CDR1 reads SGHTA; CDR2 reads FQGTGA. The CDR3 loop reads CASSSGLAAEQFF. The CDR3 DNA follows: TGTGCCAGCAGCTCCGGACTAGCGGCTGAGCAGTTCTTC.

This sequence joins TRBV6-1 and TRBJ1-2, with D tentatively TRBD1 (6 bases). The V and J ends lost 6 bases and 4 bases respectively, with 12 bases between them. Germline V gives CDR1 MNHNS, CDR2 SASEGT. The CDR3 is 13 residues long. CDR3: CASRQTGSYGYTF. The CDR3 bases are TGTGCCAGCAGACAAACAGGGAGCTATGGCTACACCTTC.

The sample holds one count of this clone. V is TRBV9 and J is TRBJ2-7; TRBD2 matches at 8 bases. The CDR3 totals 14 residues. Germline values: CDR1 SGDLS, CDR2 YYNGEE. The J segment lost 2 bases and the V segment lost 4 bases, leaving 5 bases of the junction unmatched. CDR3 amino acids: CASSPGGGTYEQYF. The CDR3 nucleotides read TGTGCCAGCAGCCCCGGGGGGGGGACCTACGAGCAGTACTTC. The full variable domain, its missing parts supplied by reference TRBV9 and TRBJ2-7, is DSGVTQTPKHLITATGQRVTLRCSPRSGDLSVYWYQQSLDQGLQFLIQYYNGEERAKGNILERFSAQQFPDLHSELNLSSLELGDSALYFCASSPGGGTYEQYFGPGTRLTVT.

The chain is built from TRBV19 and TRBJ2-2; unclear D gene. The germline gives CDR1 LNHDA, CDR2 SQIVND (reference sequence). The V end was cut by 7 bases, the J end by 2 bases, with 20 bases between. The CDR3 covers 17 residues. Written as DNA, the CDR3 is TGTGCCAGTACTTATTCTACGTGGGGATCTAACACCGGGGAGCTGTTTTTT. Translation: CASTYSTWGSNTGELFF.